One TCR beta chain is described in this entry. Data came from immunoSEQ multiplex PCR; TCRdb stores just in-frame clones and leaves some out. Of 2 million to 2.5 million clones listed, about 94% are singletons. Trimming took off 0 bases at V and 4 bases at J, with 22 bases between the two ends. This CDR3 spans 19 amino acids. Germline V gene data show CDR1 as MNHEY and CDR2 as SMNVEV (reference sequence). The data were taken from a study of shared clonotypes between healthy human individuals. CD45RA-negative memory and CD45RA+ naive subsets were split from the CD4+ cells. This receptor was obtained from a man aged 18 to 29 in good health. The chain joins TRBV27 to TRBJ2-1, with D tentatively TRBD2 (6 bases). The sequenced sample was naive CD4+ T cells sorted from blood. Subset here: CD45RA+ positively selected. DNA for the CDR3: TGTGCCAGCAGTTTATCCCGGGGGTTCCTTGACTATGGGTACAATGAGCAGTTCTTC. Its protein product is CASSLSRGFLDYGYNEQFF.